This T cell receptor (beta chain) was retrieved from a study of cytomegalovirus exposure and HLA in healthy donors. PCR primers comprised 60 Vbeta and 13 Jbeta primers. Clones were read by immunoSEQ multiplex PCR, and TCRdb kept only the in-frame ones, dropping some. The table includes approximately 150,000 clones, about 77% detected once. Study outcomes and limitations: An assumption of roughly uniform sequencing depth across donors underlay the presence/absence analyses. Later on, an analysis found that several of the most significant clusters appeared to be linked to common viral pathogens, which included parvovirus B19.

A note on this clone: Its antigen remains unidentified.

Losses at the gene ends were 5 bases for V and 7 bases for J; bases not matched to a gene: 10. CDR1 and CDR2 from the germline V gene are SGHTA and FQGNSA. The CDR3 spans 15 residues. The chain links TRBV7-2 to TRBJ1-2; 10 bases are a match to TRBD1. The source material was PBMCs. The receptor comes from a young man in good health and CMV-seronegative. The CDR3 protein is CASSNTGTGVSGYTF. Written as DNA, the CDR3 is TGTGCCAGCAGCAACACCGGGACAGGGGTGTCTGGCTACACCTTC.